This T cell receptor (beta chain) was documented in a study of shared clonotypes between healthy human individuals. CD45RO-negative, CCR7-selected cells formed the naive CD8 fraction, which excluded terminally differentiated effector memory CD45RA+ cells. TCRdb's copy holds only in-frame clones and misses some; the assay was immunoSEQ multiplex PCR. This sample has around 2,000,000 clones, with approximately 94% found just once. Sequenced input: naive CD8+ T cells sorted from blood. This receptor was taken from a man aged 18 to 35 in good health.

In nucleotides, the CDR3 is TGCGCCAGCAGCCAGATTTACTCCTACAATGAGCAGTTCTTC. Protein product: CASSQIYSYNEQFF. V usage is TRBV4-1 and J usage is TRBJ2-1; D ambiguous. Germline V gene sequence: CDR1 MGHRA, CDR2 YSYEKL. V lost 3 bases and J lost 0, with 6 bases in between. The CDR3 totals 14 residues.